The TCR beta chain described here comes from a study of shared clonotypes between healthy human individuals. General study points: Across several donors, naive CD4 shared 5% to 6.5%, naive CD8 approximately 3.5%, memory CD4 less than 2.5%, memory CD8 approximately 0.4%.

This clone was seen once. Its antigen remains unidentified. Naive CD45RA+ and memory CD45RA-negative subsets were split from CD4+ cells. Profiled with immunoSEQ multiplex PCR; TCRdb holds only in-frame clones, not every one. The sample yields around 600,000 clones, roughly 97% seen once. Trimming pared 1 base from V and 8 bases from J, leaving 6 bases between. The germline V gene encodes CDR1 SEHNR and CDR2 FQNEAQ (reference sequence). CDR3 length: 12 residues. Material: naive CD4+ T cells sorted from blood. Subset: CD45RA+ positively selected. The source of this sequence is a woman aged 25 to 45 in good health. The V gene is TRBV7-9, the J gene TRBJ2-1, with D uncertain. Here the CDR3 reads CASSLGGYEQFF. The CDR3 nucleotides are TGTGCCAGCAGCTTAGGAGGTTATGAGCAGTTCTTC.